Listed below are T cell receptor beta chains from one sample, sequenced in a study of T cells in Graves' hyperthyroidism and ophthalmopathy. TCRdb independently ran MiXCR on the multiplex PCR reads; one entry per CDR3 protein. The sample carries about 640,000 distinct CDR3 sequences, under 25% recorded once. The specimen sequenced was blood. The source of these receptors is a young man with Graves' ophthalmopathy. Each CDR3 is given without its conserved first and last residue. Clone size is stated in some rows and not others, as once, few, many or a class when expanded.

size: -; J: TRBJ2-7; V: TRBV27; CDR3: ASSSESTYEQY
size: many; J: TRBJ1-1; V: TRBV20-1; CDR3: SARADSHTEAF
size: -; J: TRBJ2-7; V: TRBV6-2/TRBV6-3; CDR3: ASNDFPYEQY
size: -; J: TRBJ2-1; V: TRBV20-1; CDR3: SAQRLVFDEQF
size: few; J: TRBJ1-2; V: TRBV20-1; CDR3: SAIQGYGYT
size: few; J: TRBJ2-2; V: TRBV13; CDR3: ASTGKNTGELF
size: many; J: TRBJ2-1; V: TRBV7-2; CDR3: ASSFSGKRNEQF
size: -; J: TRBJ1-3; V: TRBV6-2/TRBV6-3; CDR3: ASIGTRQNPTTIY
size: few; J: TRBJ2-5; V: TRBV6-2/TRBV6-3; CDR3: ASIGPRGTQY
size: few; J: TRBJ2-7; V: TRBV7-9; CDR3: ASSLFGGTNPVEQY
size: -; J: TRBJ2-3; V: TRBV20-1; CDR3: SARASRGGLGITDTQY
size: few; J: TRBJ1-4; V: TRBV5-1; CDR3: ASSLRDPNEKLF
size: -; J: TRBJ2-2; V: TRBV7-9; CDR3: ASSPKREGALTGELF
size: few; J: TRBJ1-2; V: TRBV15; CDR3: ATSRDRSGNYGYT
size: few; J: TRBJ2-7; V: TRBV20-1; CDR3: SALQSYEQY
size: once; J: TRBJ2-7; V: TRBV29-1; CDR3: SVELGSYDPYEQY
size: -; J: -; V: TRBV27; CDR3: ASSLTTGLTYEQF
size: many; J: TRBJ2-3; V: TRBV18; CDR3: ASSPPGHSTDTQY
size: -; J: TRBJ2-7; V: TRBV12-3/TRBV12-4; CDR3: ASSLGGLEQY
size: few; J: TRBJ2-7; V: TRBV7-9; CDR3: ASSSTHPGGGHEQY
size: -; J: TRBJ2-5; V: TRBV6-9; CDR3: ASSFRRGGETQH
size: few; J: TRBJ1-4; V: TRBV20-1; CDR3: SARGPGGKLF
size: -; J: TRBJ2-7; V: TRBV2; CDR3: ASTWAGSNEQY
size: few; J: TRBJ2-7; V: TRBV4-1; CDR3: ASTSRTSGPYEQY
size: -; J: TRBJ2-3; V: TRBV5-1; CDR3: ASSLTGIADTQY
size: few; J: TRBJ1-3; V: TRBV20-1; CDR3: SVGRVAGNTIY
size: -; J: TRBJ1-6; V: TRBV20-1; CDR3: SASRETKNSPLH
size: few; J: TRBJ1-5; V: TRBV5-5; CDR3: ASSLASRGGGNQPQH
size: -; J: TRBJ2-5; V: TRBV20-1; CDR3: SANLAGGSETQY
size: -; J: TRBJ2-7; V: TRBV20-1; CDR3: SAQLVLSGLEITYEQY
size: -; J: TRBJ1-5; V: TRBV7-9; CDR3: ASSDDRTPQH
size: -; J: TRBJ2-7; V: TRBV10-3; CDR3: AISESGSSYEQY
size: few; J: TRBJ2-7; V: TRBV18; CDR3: ASSPDRGVTYEQY
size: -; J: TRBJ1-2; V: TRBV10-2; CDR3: ASSEQDYGYT
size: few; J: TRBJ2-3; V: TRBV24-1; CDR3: ATSDYGIGPSTDTQY
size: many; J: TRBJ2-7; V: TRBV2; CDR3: ASARGETYEQY
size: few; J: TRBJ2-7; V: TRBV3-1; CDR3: ASSQESASGSYEQY
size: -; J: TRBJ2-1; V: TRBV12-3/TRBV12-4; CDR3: ASSLRAGEAYNEQF
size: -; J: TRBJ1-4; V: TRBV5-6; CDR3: ASSPWTVNEKLF
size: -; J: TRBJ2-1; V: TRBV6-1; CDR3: ASSPELDEQF
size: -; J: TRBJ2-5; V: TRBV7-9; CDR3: ASSLVGQGAWKTQY
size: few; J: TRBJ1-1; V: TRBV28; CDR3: AIKTGGLMNTEAF
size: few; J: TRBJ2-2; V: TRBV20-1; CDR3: SAAPEGPTGELF
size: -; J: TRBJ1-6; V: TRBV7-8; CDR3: ASSPNEGVHWPLH
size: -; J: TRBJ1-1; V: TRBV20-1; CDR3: SARSGQENTEAF
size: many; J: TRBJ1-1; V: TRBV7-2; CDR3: ASNRDRNTEAF
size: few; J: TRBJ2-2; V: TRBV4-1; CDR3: ASSQALSPGELF
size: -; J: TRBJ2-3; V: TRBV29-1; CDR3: SVEVLHGDTQY
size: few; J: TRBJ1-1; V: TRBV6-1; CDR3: ASSSTGTPAPAF
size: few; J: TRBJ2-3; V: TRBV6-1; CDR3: ASSERQGRSDTQY
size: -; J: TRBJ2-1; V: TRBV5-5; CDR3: ASSPWMGREMYEQF
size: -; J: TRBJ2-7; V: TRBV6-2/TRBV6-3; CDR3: ASSYSSFYEQY
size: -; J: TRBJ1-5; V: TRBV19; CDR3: ASSTLTGGNQPQH
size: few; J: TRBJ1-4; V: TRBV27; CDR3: ASSLSADLQVLF
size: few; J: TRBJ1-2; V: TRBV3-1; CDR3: ASSQTDYGYT
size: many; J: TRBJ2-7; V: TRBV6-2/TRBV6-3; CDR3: ASSRILAGLTYEQY
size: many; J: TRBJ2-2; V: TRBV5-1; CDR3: ASSFLAPGELF